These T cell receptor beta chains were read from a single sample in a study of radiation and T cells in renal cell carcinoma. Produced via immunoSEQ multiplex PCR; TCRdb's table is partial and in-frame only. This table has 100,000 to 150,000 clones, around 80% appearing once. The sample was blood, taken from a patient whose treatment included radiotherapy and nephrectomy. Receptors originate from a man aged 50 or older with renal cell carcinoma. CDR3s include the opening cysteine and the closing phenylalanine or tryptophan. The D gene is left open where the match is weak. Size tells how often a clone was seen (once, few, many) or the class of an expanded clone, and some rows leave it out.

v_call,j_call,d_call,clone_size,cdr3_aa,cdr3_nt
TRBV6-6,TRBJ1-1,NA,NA,CASSPKENTEAFF,TGTGCCAGCAGTCCTAAGGAGAACACTGAAGCTTTCTTT
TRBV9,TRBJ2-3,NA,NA,CASSVDGGPDDTQYF,TGTGCCAGCAGCGTAGACGGGGGCCCCGATGATACGCAGTATTTT
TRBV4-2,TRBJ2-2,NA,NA,CASSQVGGVLNTGELFF,TGTGCCAGCAGCCAAGTCGGTGGGGTCTTGAACACCGGGGAGCTGTTTTTT
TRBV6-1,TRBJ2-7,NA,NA,CASRGAEKYEQYF,TGTGCCAGCAGAGGAGCGGAAAAATACGAGCAGTACTTC
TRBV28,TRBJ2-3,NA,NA,CASSSRVGLARTDTQYF,TGTGCCAGCAGTTCACGAGTTGGGTTAGCCCGCACAGATACGCAGTATTTT
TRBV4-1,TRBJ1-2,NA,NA,CASSLQNVNYGYTF,TGCGCCAGCAGCCTACAGAATGTTAACTATGGCTACACCTTC
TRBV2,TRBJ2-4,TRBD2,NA,CASSPGTMGNIQYF,TGTGCCAGCAGCCCCGGGACTATGGGGAACATTCAGTACTTC
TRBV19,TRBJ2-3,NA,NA,CASRQGSWGQYF,TGTGCCAGTAGGCAAGGCTCGTGGGGGCAGTATTTT
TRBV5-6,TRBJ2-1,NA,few,CASSLLANYFNEQFF,TGTGCCAGCAGCTTGCTTGCGAATTATTTCAATGAGCAGTTCTTC
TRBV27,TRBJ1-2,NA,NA,CASSSGFLTEATNYGYTF,TGTGCCAGCAGCTCTGGGTTCCTGACGGAAGCTACTAACTATGGCTACACCTTC
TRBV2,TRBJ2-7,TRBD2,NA,CASTRGGTFSYEQYF,TGTGCCAGCACCCGGGGGGGGACTTTCTCCTACGAGCAGTACTTC
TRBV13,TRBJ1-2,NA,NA,CASSWTTNYGYTF,TGTGCCAGCAGCTGGACAACTAACTATGGCTACACCTTC
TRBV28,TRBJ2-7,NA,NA,CASSWGQGEYEQYF,TGTGCCAGCAGTTGGGGGCAGGGTGAGTACGAGCAGTACTTC
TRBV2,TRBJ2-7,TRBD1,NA,CASSYGTGNYEQYF,TGTGCCAGCAGCTACGGGACAGGGAACTACGAGCAGTACTTC
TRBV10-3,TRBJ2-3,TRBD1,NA,CAISGRGQGTDTQYF,TGTGCCATCAGCGGGAGGGGACAGGGGACAGATACGCAGTATTTT
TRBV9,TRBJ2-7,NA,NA,CASSRRPTGEQYF,TGTGCCAGCAGCCGCAGACCCACGGGCGAGCAGTACTTC
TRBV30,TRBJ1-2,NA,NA,CAWRWAGKNYGYTF,TGTGCCTGGAGATGGGCAGGAAAAAACTATGGCTACACCTTC
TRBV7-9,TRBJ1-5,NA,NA,CASSSTGKANQPQHF,TGTGCCAGCAGCAGTACAGGGAAGGCTAATCAGCCCCAGCATTTT
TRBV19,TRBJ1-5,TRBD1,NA,CASSKWDSSYQPQHF,TGTGCCAGTAGTAAATGGGACAGTTCCTATCAGCCCCAGCATTTT
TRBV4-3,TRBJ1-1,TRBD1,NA,CASSQVGEGAREAFF,TGCGCCAGCAGCCAAGTAGGTGAGGGGGCACGAGAAGCTTTCTTT